This TCR beta chain is drawn from a study of blood T cell repertoires in COVID-19 (dated by TCRdb to about 2020). Regarding the research as a whole: Samples covering the acute and convalescent phases of COVID-19 were provided by collaborators in the United States, Italy and Spain. HLA class I and class II types, where available, came from metadata supplied by the sample provider rather than from assay-based typing. The repertoires were released in a freely available public database meant as a resource for research on the immune response to SARS-CoV-2. The dataset comprised deeply sampled blood TCRbeta repertoires from subjects exposed to, actively infected with, or recovered from COVID-19. The material from the prospective study consisted of cDNA or gDNA derived from T cells, B-cell-depleted T cells, or PBMCs. A de-identified subject ID, COVID-19 status, age in years and sex were almost always included in the sample metadata. Samples were obtained from the ongoing ImmuneRACE study (first 160 participants) and from 1,200 or so subjects provided by 6 global collaborators. What the research found in general, with its limitations: The quantity of clinical and demographic metadata differed by source and by participant and was supplied without curation.

Taken from the germline V gene, the CDR1 and CDR2 loops are MGHRA and YSYEKL. The CDR3 numbers 17 residues from cysteine through phenylalanine. Only CDR3 DNA is held: 51 bases, read in frame from base 1. From V the trimming removes 0 bases and from J it removes 5 bases, while the gene matches leave 13 bases of the junction unaccounted for. Concerning this clone: It lacks a known antigen. The sample holds no much larger clone one base away, and base qualities are not on file.

Whole blood was collected in K2EDTA tubes by collaborating institutions according to the institutions' own protocols. Collaborator samples were shipped for TCRbeta analysis as frozen whole blood, isolated PBMCs, or DNA extracted from either sample type. The immunoSEQ Assay, a bias-controlled multiplex PCR, was used to amplify TCRbeta CDR3 regions from genomic DNA. In the paper's pipeline: The number of nucleated cells in each sample was estimated from the amplification of reference gene primers within the assay. Sequence reads were collapsed and filtered to measure the absolute abundance of every unique TCRbeta CDR3 rearrangement. For each sample, productive Simpson clonality was calculated by taking the square root of Simpson's diversity index across productive rearrangements. Sourced from immuneACCESS, this table was stored by TCRdb with only in-frame sequences that have V and J called. A share of the clones is absent; for the studies checked, an unresolved V gene accounts for under half, and the remainder has no known explanation. That table supplies the V and J calls and clone size; D and trimming were determined from the DNA. This sample comprises 100,000 to 150,000 clones, approximately 80% of them detected only once. The top ten clonotypes cover 12% of the sample.

Source material: peripheral blood. The clonotype comes from a man between 60 and 70 years old with acute or convalescent COVID-19. This chain joins TRBV4-1 to TRBJ2-7; 7 junctional bases match TRBD2. The CDR3 here reads CASSQDPGGVFGDEQYF. The DNA sequence is TGCGCCAGCAGCCAAGATCCGGGAGGAGTGTTCGGCGACGAGCAGTACTTC.